This T cell receptor beta chain originates from a study of T cell changes during pregnancy in multiple sclerosis. Produced via immunoSEQ multiplex PCR; TCRdb's table is partial and in-frame only. The sample holds 90,000 or so clones, approximately 90% seen once. V shed 5 bases and J shed 5 bases, with 18 bases lying between them. Germline loops: CDR1 SGHTA, CDR2 FQGNSA. The CDR3 consists of 15 residues. This specimen consisted of peripheral blood, obtained before pregnancy. This chain joins TRBV7-2 and TRBJ2-5, with D tentatively TRBD1 (8 bases). This sequence was found in a female donor with multiple sclerosis, enrolled in a pregnancy study. In nucleotides, the CDR3 is TGTGCCAGCAGCCCCCGGACAGGGAGGGAGGAGACCCAGTACTTC. Its translation: CASSPRTGREETQYF.